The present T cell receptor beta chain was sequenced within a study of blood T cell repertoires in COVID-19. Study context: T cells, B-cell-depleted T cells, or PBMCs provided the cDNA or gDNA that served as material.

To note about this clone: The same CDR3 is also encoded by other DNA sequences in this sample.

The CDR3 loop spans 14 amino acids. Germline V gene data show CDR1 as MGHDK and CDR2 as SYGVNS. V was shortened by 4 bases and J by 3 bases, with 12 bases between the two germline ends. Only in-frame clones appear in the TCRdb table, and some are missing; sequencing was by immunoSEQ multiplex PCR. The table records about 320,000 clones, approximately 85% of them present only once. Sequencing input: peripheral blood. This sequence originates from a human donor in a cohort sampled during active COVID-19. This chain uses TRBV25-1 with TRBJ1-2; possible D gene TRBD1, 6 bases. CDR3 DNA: TGTGCCAGCAGTGGGGGGCAGGGTGACTATGGCTACACCTTC. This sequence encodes CASSGGQGDYGYTF.